This T cell receptor (beta chain) appears in the sequencing data of a study of T cell repertoires in ileal Crohn's disease. Study-wide context: Patients had a median roughly 8-year disease duration, and about 36% were active smokers. Postoperative therapy was given to about half: more than 10 thiopurines, around 20 anti-TNF agents.

Study results and caveats: Mucosal expansions were suggested to be mainly CD8 T cells. Compared with non-smokers, active smokers at surgery showed more clonal expansions.

Time point indicated: neoterminal ileum biopsy at postoperative endoscopy, about 6 months after surgery. As for this clone: Antigen unknown.

The repertoire was sequenced with immunoSEQ multiplex PCR; TCRdb's copy has only in-frame clones and lacks some. The table lists about 60,000 clones, around 90% of them singletons. Germline loops: CDR1 GTSNPN, CDR2 SVGIG (reference sequence). This CDR3 spans 12 amino acids. V lost 4 bases, J lost 6 bases, and 10 bases lay in between. This chain uses TRBV30 with TRBJ2-1; D is perhaps TRBD2 (6 bases). This receptor was identified in an adult with Crohn's disease. The sequenced sample was ileal tissue. The CDR3 DNA is TGTGCCTGGACTTTGGGGGGCAATGAGCAGTTCTTC. This codes for CAWTLGGNEQFF.